Reported below is one T cell receptor (beta chain). As yet, its antigen is unknown. The authors amplified TCR beta CDR3 regions from RNA transcripts. RT-PCR was first run with HTBI primers, then multiplex PCR in a second round. TCRdb re-called the multiplex PCR reads with MiXCR, one entry per CDR3 protein. In the table there are more than 1,000,000 distinct CDR3 sequences, roughly two fifths of which are singletons. These data belong to a study of Graves' ophthalmopathy and Graves' hyperthyroidism. Study conclusions and caveats: Most clonotypes expanded in thyroid above 0.001 frequency were present in blood too. A model of 13 signatures distinguished ophthalmopathy from stable hyperthyroidism at roughly 86% sensitivity and approximately 77% specificity.

Hyperthyroidism patients had new diagnoses, durations under 2 months, and ages of 18 to 65. The receptor's source is an adult man with Graves' hyperthyroidism. Material for sequencing was peripheral blood or thyroid tissue (not recorded which).

CDR3 amino acids: CASSRPGLRGETQYF. In DNA, the CDR3 is TGTGCCAGCAGCAGGCCGGGACTAAGGGGAGAGACCCAGTACTTC. The chain uses TRBV7-2 and TRBJ2-5, with 7 positions matching TRBD2. The CDR3 length is 15 residues. Germline CDR1 and CDR2: SGHTA and FQGNSA. Trimming took 5 bases from V and 4 from J; bases not matched to a gene: 10. Using reference TRBV7-2 and TRBJ2-5 for the parts outside the CDR3, the full variable domain is GAGVSQSPSNKVTEKGKDVELRCDPISGHTALYWYRQSLGQGLEFLIYFQGNSAPDKSGLPSDRFSAERTGGSVSTLTIQRTQQEDSAVYLCASSRPGLRGETQYFGPGTRLLVL.